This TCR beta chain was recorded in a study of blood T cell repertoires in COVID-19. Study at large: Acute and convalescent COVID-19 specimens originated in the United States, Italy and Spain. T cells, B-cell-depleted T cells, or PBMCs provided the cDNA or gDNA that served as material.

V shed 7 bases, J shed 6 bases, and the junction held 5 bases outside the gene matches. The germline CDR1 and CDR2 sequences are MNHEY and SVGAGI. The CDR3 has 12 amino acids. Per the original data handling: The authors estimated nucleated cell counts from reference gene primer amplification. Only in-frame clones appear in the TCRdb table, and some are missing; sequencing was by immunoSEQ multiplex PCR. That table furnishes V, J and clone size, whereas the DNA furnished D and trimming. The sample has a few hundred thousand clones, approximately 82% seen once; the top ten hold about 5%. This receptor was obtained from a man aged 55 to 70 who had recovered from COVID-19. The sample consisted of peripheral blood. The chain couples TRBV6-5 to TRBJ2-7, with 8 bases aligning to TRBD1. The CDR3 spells CASKSRGLEQYF. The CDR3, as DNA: TGTGCCAGCAAAAGCAGGGGGCTCGAGCAGTACTTC.